Listed here is a single T cell receptor beta chain. The repertoire was sequenced with immunoSEQ multiplex PCR; TCRdb's copy has only in-frame clones and lacks some. Among 150,000 to 200,000 clones, about 85% were seen once, and the ten largest hold 5.5% to 7%. This sample is part of a study of blood T cell repertoires in COVID-19. Trimming left V 7 bases short and J 1 base short, with 23 bases between. Germline V lookup: CDR1 LNHDA, CDR2 SQIVND (reference sequence). CDR3 length equals 18 residues. The sequenced sample consisted of peripheral blood. The rearrangement links TRBV19 to TRBJ1-5; TRBD1 is a possible D gene (6 bases). The source of this sequence is a woman in her forties with COVID-19, enrolled during active disease. CDR3 sequence reads: CASTRSDGTSLSNQPQHF. The DNA of the CDR3 is TGTGCCAGTACCCGATCTGACGGGACAAGCCTGAGCAATCAGCCCCAGCATTTT.